This T cell receptor beta chain was observed in a study of cytomegalovirus exposure and HLA in healthy donors. Regarding the study as a whole: When analyzed later, a missense DCLRE1C variant was found to be linked to TCR beta V- and J-gene trimming.

The CDR3 runs 15 residues. Per germline, CDR1 SGHAT and CDR2 FQNNGV. The J segment lost 6 bases and the V segment lost 1 base, leaving 5 bases of the junction unmatched. Primers included in the PCR were 60 Vbeta and 13 Jbeta primers. Sequencing was performed with immunoSEQ multiplex PCR; in TCRdb, only in-frame clones are kept and a portion is missing. In the table there are some 100,000 clones, over 55% of which are singletons. Comment on this clone: The antigen remains unidentified.

The sequence was obtained from a young woman in good health and CMV-seropositive. J is TRBJ2-1 and V is TRBV11-2; TRBD2 matches at 8 bases. Sequencing was carried out using PBMCs. CDR3 sequence reads: CASSLAGGPLNEQFF. The DNA for the CDR3 is TGTGCCAGCAGCTTAGCGGGAGGGCCCCTCAATGAGCAGTTCTTC.